This T cell receptor beta chain was observed in a study of shared clonotypes between healthy human individuals. Study-wide points: A reduction in generation probabilities was seen for non-shared clonotypes relative to those shared by all four donors. Richness estimates generally favored naive over memory subsets. Limitation of the genetic and exposure-history diversity represented came from the few donors. Shared across a few donors were 4% to 6% of the naive CD4 clonotypes.

As for this clone: Its antigen is not identified.

CD45RO negativity and positive selection for CCR7 defined naive CD8 cells, a population that excluded terminally differentiated effector memory CD45RA+ cells. Assay: immunoSEQ multiplex PCR; the TCRdb copy retains only in-frame clones and omits some. The sample holds around 2.1 million clones, about 92% seen once. The sequenced sample was naive CD8+ T cells from PBMCs. The receptor was isolated from a man aged 18 to 35 in good health. Some clones in this sample may be carry-over from other donors' samples.

The CDR3: CASSPDGVIPYEQYF. CDR3 nucleotide sequence: TGTGCCAGTAGCCCCGACGGGGTCATCCCCTACGAGCAGTACTTC. The chain joins TRBV19 to TRBJ2-7, with a possible D match to TRBD2 (5 bases). Trimming removed 6 bases at V and 2 bases at J, with 17 bases between. The CDR3 is made up of 15 amino acids. Looked up from germline, CDR1 is LNHDA and CDR2 is SQIVND (reference sequence).